The 5 T cell receptor beta chains listed next were all sequenced from one sample in a study of cytomegalovirus exposure and HLA in healthy donors. With 60 Vbeta and 13 Jbeta primers, the PCR was carried out. Libraries were prepared by immunoSEQ multiplex PCR; TCRdb keeps only in-frame clonotypes and omits some of them. The sample has 90,000 to 120,000 clones; roughly 80% are singletons. The sequenced sample consisted of PBMCs. These receptors were taken from a man aged 25-45 years in good health and CMV-seronegative.

The chain couples TRBV7-6 to TRBJ1-6, with TRBD1 as a possible D gene (5 bases). Germline V gene lookup returns CDR1 SGHVS and CDR2 FNYEAQ. The CDR3 runs 17 residues. Trimming removed 3 bases from V and 7 bases from J, with 19 bases in between. The CDR3 region is CASSFGGNARANSPLHF. The CDR3 nucleotides are TGTGCCAGCAGCTTCGGGGGTAATGCCCGGGCCAATTCACCCCTCCACTTT.

The V call is TRBV5-4, the J call TRBJ2-7; 7 bases map to TRBD1. J lost 3 bases, V lost 4 bases, and 10 bases had no gene match. In germline, CDR1 is SGHNT, CDR2 YYREEE (reference sequence). This CDR3 has 15 residues. This CDR3 is CASSRDPGQYYEQYF. As DNA, the CDR3 is TGTGCCAGCAGCCGAGATCCGGGACAGTACTACGAGCAGTACTTC.

J is TRBJ1-5 and V is TRBV30, with 9 bases lining up with TRBD1. The V gene's germline CDR1 is GTSNPN and CDR2 SVGIG (reference sequence). The length of the CDR3 is 14 residues. After removal of 2 bases from V and 8 bases from J, the junction contained 7 bases not matched to a gene. The CDR3 loop reads CAWSRQGEWEPQHF. The CDR3 DNA is TGTGCCTGGAGTAGACAGGGGGAATGGGAGCCCCAGCATTTT.

This chain links TRBV4-1 with TRBJ2-7; TRBD2 aligns across 10 bases. The CDR3 is 16 residues long. The trim removed 4 bases at V and 3 bases at J, leaving 9 bases unmatched. Germline assignment: CDR1 MGHRA and CDR2 YSYEKL. Here the CDR3 reads CASSPNSGGGIYEQYF. In DNA, the CDR3 is TGCGCCAGCAGCCCTAACAGCGGGGGGGGAATCTACGAGCAGTACTTC.

The chain carries TRBV14 and TRBJ1-5; the D gene is possibly TRBD1 (5 bases). Germline V gene sequence: CDR1 SGHDN, CDR2 FVKESK. Trimming removed 3 bases at V and 7 bases at J, with 7 bases between. The CDR3 runs 12 residues. This CDR3 reads CASSHRGQPQHF. Written as DNA, the CDR3 is TGTGCCAGCAGCCATCGGGGGCAGCCCCAGCATTTT.